This T cell receptor (beta chain) derives from a study of blood T cell dynamics during melanoma immunotherapy. Study summary: Patients with metastatic melanoma got pembrolizumab or nivolumab-ipilimumab as first-line care.

Noted time point: pre-treatment baseline. Prior systemic cancer therapy, immunosuppressant use and other active malignancies excluded patients. DNA loading was fixed at roughly 360 ng for all bulk PBMC samples. TCRdb keeps only in-frame clones here, not all; method: immunoSEQ multiplex PCR. Of about 24,000 clones in the sample, roughly 89% were seen once. V lost 5 bases and J lost 1, with 16 bases in between. The CDR3 spans 16 residues. Germline CDR1 and CDR2: MGHDK and SYGVNS. Here the sequenced sample was blood, taken from a patient treated with checkpoint blockade. This receptor was obtained from a human donor with melanoma. V usage is TRBV25-1 and J usage is TRBJ2-3; D may be TRBD1 or TRBD2 (6 bases each). This CDR3 is CASSPNNGGGTDTQYF. The CDR3 region has the DNA TGTGCCAGCAGTCCCAACAACGGGGGCGGCACAGATACGCAGTATTTT.